The clone carrying this TCR beta chain was seen only a few times. Its specificity is not known. TCRdb reprocessed the RT-PCR reads via MiXCR and lists one record per CDR3 protein. The table records about 800,000 distinct CDR3 sequences, 21% of them present only once. This entry comes from a study of response to subunit inactivated influenza vaccine. The study's findings and limits: Seasonal influenza vaccination, on each occasion, was suggested by the authors to recruit few new T cells.

Trimming stripped 6 bases from V and 1 base from J, with 16 bases between. Germline CDR1 reads SQVTM; CDR2 reads ANQGSEA. The CDR3 covers 15 residues. V and J are TRBV29-1 and TRBJ2-1; TRBD1 is a possible D gene (5 bases). This clonotype was obtained from a man aged 45-65 years who received an inactivated influenza vaccine. Sample: PBMCs from blood, taken 4 to 6 days after vaccination. CDR3 coding DNA: TGCAGCGTAAGAACAGGTCCTATTTCCTACAATGAGCAGTTCTTC. This codes for CSVRTGPISYNEQFF.